The rows below give T cell receptor beta chains drawn from one sample of a study of T cell repertoires in cytomegalovirus infection. No antigens are known for them. TCRdb processed the reads anew with MiXCR; each CDR3 protein has one entry. The sample lists approximately 350,000 distinct CDR3 sequences, about 35% seen once, with 13% in the top ten. The material was cultured PBMCs, obtained from culture after CMV antigen stimulation. These receptors were obtained from a human donor in good health (CMV status not recorded). Some clones in this sample may be carry-over from other donors' samples. Each CDR3 is given with its conserved first and last residue. The D gene is left open where the match is weak. Only part of the rows carry a size: once, few, many, or a class if the clone is expanded.

- | TRBJ1-3 | - | TRBV6-5 | CASIGASGTGSGNTIYF | TGTGCCAGCATCGGGGCATCGGGAACAGGATCTGGAAACACCATATATTTT
TRBD2 | TRBJ2-1 | - | TRBV28 | CASSPSGSSGSGEQFF | TGTGCCAGCAGCCCCTCGGGGTCTAGCGGGAGCGGTGAGCAGTTCTTC
TRBD1 | TRBJ2-3 | - | TRBV7-2 | CASSLRTGRTDTQYF | TGTGCCAGCAGCCTTAGGACAGGACGAACAGATACGCAGTATTTT
- | TRBJ2-5 | - | TRBV4-1 | CASSQEQGTVIETQYF | TGCGCCAGCAGCCAAGAACAAGGCACAGTCATAGAGACCCAGTACTTC
TRBD2 | TRBJ2-1 | - | TRBV7-2 | CASSLTGGVYNEQFF | TGTGCCAGCAGCTTAACGGGGGGGGTCTACAATGAGCAGTTCTTC
TRBD2 | TRBJ2-3 | - | TRBV4-1 | CASSQEAREDTQYF | TGCGCCAGCAGCCAAGAAGCGCGGGAGGATACGCAGTATTTT
TRBD2 | TRBJ2-5 | - | TRBV5-1 | CASSLGGTSGSEETQYF | TGCGCCAGCAGCCTCGGCGGGACTAGCGGGAGTGAAGAGACCCAGTACTTC
TRBD1 | TRBJ1-2 | - | TRBV12-3/TRBV12-4 | CASSPAWTGNNYGYTF | TGTGCCAGCAGTCCCGCGTGGACAGGGAATAACTATGGCTACACCTTC
TRBD1 | TRBJ1-5 | - | TRBV12-3/TRBV12-4 | CASSSRQGPQHF | TGTGCCAGCAGTTCACGACAGGGGCCCCAGCATTTT
- | TRBJ1-5 | - | TRBV7-9 | CASSSSLGEEQPQHF | TGTGCCAGCAGCTCGTCCCTAGGGGAGGAGCAGCCCCAGCATTTT
TRBD1 | TRBJ2-3 | - | TRBV7-2 | CASSGTRDRWGTDTQYF | TGTGCCAGCAGCGGTACCCGGGACAGGTGGGGCACAGATACGCAGTATTTT
- | TRBJ1-4 | many | TRBV19 | CASSISRNQNEKLFF | TGTGCCAGTAGTATATCTCGGAACCAGAATGAAAAACTGTTTTTT
- | TRBJ2-3 | - | TRBV20-1 | CSAGRDTQYF | TGCAGTGCTGGGAGGGATACGCAGTATTTT
- | TRBJ1-2 | - | TRBV19 | CASSIPGGGYTF | TGTGCCAGTAGTATTCCGGGAGGAGGCTACACCTTC
- | TRBJ2-3 | few | TRBV25-1 | CASSVGALTDTQYF | TGTGCCAGCAGTGTCGGGGCTCTCACAGATACGCAGTATTTT
TRBD1 | TRBJ2-1 | - | TRBV7-2 | CARRDRGDEQFF | TGTGCCAGACGGGACAGGGGCGATGAGCAGTTCTTC
- | TRBJ2-7 | few | TRBV7-2 | CASSLVAGPSSNSYEQYF | TGTGCCAGCAGCTTAGTCGCAGGGCCCTCTTCTAACTCCTACGAGCAGTACTTC
TRBD1 | TRBJ1-1 | - | TRBV6-5 | CASRSGQAIAEAFF | TGTGCCAGCAGGTCGGGACAGGCTATCGCTGAAGCTTTCTTT
TRBD2 | TRBJ2-1 | - | TRBV6-2/TRBV6-3 | CASSYSGGTSTYNEQFF | TGTGCCAGCAGTTACTCGGGTGGGACTAGCACCTACAATGAGCAGTTCTTC
- | TRBJ2-7 | - | TRBV7-2 | CASSSTSNEQYF | TGTGCCAGCAGCTCAACTAGCAACGAGCAGTACTTC
- | TRBJ2-5 | - | TRBV7-6 | CASSLAGGKETQYF | TGTGCCAGCAGCTTAGCCGGCGGCAAAGAGACCCAGTACTTC
TRBD2 | TRBJ2-1 | - | TRBV29-1 | CSAVPGLAGEQFF | TGCAGCGCCGTCCCGGGACTAGCGGGGGAGCAGTTCTTC
TRBD1 | TRBJ1-1 | medium-sized | TRBV7-9 | CASSLQQGARDEAFF | TGTGCCAGCAGCTTACAACAGGGGGCACGTGATGAAGCTTTCTTT
- | TRBJ2-1 | - | TRBV6-6 | CASSGPAIEQFF | TGTGCCAGCAGTGGGCCGGCCATTGAGCAGTTCTTC